The T cell receptor (beta chain) described here comes from a study of blood T cell repertoires in COVID-19 (dated by TCRdb to between 2020 and 2021). Regarding the research as a whole: The collaborator samples originated in the United States, Italy and Spain and spanned the acute and convalescent phases of COVID-19. Samples were obtained from the ongoing ImmuneRACE study (first 160 participants) and from 1,254 subjects provided by 6 global collaborators. Where available, HLA class I and class II types were obtained from metadata supplied by the sample provider rather than from assay-based typing. A de-identified subject ID, COVID-19 status, age in years and sex were almost always included in the sample metadata. A freely available public database, intended as a resource for researchers studying the immune response to SARS-CoV-2, is where the repertoires were released. The prospective study material was composed of cDNA or gDNA derived from T cells, B-cell-depleted T cells, or PBMCs. Subjects who had been exposed to COVID-19, were actively infected with it, or had recovered from it provided the deeply sampled blood TCRbeta repertoires that made up the dataset. Here is what the overall study found, with its caveats: The quantity of clinical and demographic metadata differed by source and by participant and was supplied without curation.

In the prospective study, participants were roughly 18 to 89 years old, resided in approximately 25 geographic areas of the United States, and were enrolled through a virtual design. In the prospective study, participants were assigned to cohorts based on the clinical history participants reported in a screening survey and a study questionnaire. ImmuneRACE Cohort 3 recovered participants were defined by two consecutive negative NP/OP PCR tests, healthcare professional clearance, or symptom resolution. Each participant in the prospective study had whole blood, serum and a nasopharyngeal or oropharyngeal swab collected by mobile phlebotomists. Participants in the prospective study had the option to provide additional blood draws and questionnaires over a roughly two-month period. Before DNA extraction, blood samples from the prospective study were shipped at room temperature or frozen. A note on this clone: No antigen is known for it. Qualities for individual bases were not recorded, and no much larger clone is one base off.

The immunoSEQ Assay, a bias-controlled multiplex PCR, was used to amplify TCRbeta CDR3 regions from genomic DNA. In the original analysis: Within the assay, amplification of reference gene primers was used to estimate how many nucleated cells each sample contained. Sequence reads were collapsed and filtered to measure the absolute abundance of every unique TCRbeta CDR3 rearrangement. For each sample, productive Simpson clonality was calculated by taking the square root of Simpson's diversity index across productive rearrangements. Held by TCRdb, this immuneACCESS table contains in-frame sequences only and omits some clones. Under half of the omission traces to an unresolved V gene where checked; the cause of the rest is unknown. V and J calls and clone size come straight from that table; D and trimming were deduced from the DNA. The sample data list roughly 400,000 clones, and approximately 87% of these were observed just once. The ten largest clonotypes hold about 9.4% of the sample.

This TCR was recovered from a woman between 45 and 60 years old who had recovered from COVID-19. Sequenced: PBMCs or T cells enriched from blood (not recorded which).

For the CDR3, the sequence is CASSQDLAGGTNTEAFF. The sequence in DNA is TGCGCCAGCAGCCAAGACCTGGCAGGGGGTACCAACACTGAAGCTTTCTTT. This sequence uses TRBV4-3 and TRBJ1-1; TRBD1 agrees with 7 junctional bases. V has 0 bases trimmed and J has 2 bases trimmed; junction bases matching no gene number 9. Per the germline V gene, LGHNA is the CDR1 and YSLEER is the CDR2. The CDR3 spans 17 residues, from the cysteine through the phenylalanine. Only the CDR3 region is kept as DNA, spanning 51 bases read in frame from base 1.